A single sample is the source of the 20 T cell receptor beta chains below, sequenced in a study of blood T cell repertoires in COVID-19. The method was immunoSEQ multiplex PCR; TCRdb's version includes in-frame clones alone and lacks a portion of them. The profile shows around 68,000 clones, more than 80% of them singletons. Sequencing was carried out using peripheral blood. These TCRs come from a man aged 45 to 65 with acute or convalescent COVID-19.

This rearrangement joins TRBV27 to TRBJ2-3; D uncertain. The CDR3 is 14 amino acids. Per the germline V gene, CDR1 is MNHEY and CDR2 is SMNVEV (reference sequence). The V and J ends lost 3 bases and 2 bases respectively, with 9 bases between them. CDR3 DNA sequence: TGTGCCAGCAGTTTGTTAGGAGACACAGATACGCAGTATTTT. Encoded protein: CASSLLGDTDTQYF.

This chain uses TRBV3-1 (or the pseudogene TRBV3-2) with TRBJ1-5, with 8 nucleotides matching TRBD1. The V and J ends lost 0 bases and 3 bases, in that order; junction bases with no gene match: 7. Germline CDR1 reads LGHDT; CDR2 reads YNNKEL (reference sequence). The CDR3 covers 17 residues. CDR3 amino acids: CASSQDLGQGPNQPQHF. The CDR3 DNA is TGTGCCAGCAGCCAAGATCTTGGACAGGGCCCCAATCAGCCCCAGCATTTT.

This clone was recorded only once. The chain combines TRBV12-3 or TRBV12-4 with TRBJ2-3, with D uncertain. Trimming shortened V by 3 bases and J by 6 bases, and 10 bases separated the two germline ends. The CDR3 runs 13 residues. The CDR3 protein is CASSFGPSDTQYF. Written as DNA, the CDR3 is TGTGCCAGCAGTTTTGGCCCCTCGGATACGCAGTATTTT.

This sequence joins TRBV19 and TRBJ2-6; TRBD1 aligns across 8 bases. Trimming at V came to 4 bases and at J to 0 bases, leaving 11 bases not matched to a gene. Germline CDR1 and CDR2: LNHDA and SQIVND (reference sequence). The CDR3 length is 19 residues. The CDR3 reads CASSTFRGRASSGANVLTF. The CDR3 DNA follows: TGTGCCAGTAGTACCTTCAGGGGGCGGGCATCCTCTGGGGCCAACGTCCTGACTTTC.

DNA for the CDR3: TGTGCCTGGAGCCGACAGGGCATGAACACTGAAGCTTTCTTT. Translation gives CAWSRQGMNTEAFF. This sequence joins TRBV30 and TRBJ1-1, with 7 bases that match TRBD1. The V segment lost 3 bases and the J segment 0 bases; nucleotides outside the gene matches: 4. Germline V gene lookup returns CDR1 GTSNPN and CDR2 SVGIG (reference sequence). This CDR3 has 14 amino acids.

This clone was recorded only once. The rearrangement uses TRBV7-6 and TRBJ2-7; possible D gene TRBD2, 6 bases. Trimming cost V 1 base and J 4 bases, with 14 bases left between them. Germline V gives CDR1 SGHVS, CDR2 FNYEAQ. The CDR3 totals 15 residues. The CDR3 sequence is CASSLEGTPSYEQYF. The CDR3 nucleotides are TGTGCCAGCAGCTTAGAAGGGACTCCCTCGTACGAGCAGTACTTC.

CDR3 sequence reads: CASSPMGHIQETQYF. The CDR3 DNA reads as TGTGCCAGCAGCCCGATGGGGCATATACAAGAGACCCAGTACTTC. V gene TRBV2 combines with J gene TRBJ2-5, with D perhaps matching TRBD1 (5 bases). This CDR3 spans 15 amino acids. Germline V gene lookup returns CDR1 SNHLY and CDR2 FYNNEI. V lost 6 bases and J 2 bases, leaving 16 bases between the germline ends.

This clone counts as medium-sized. The gene calls are TRBV4-1 and TRBJ2-1; weak D call: TRBD2 (5 bases). The CDR3 has 16 amino acids. V was shortened by 4 bases and J by 3 bases, with 16 bases between the two germline ends. Germline-derived CDR1 and CDR2 are MGHRA and YSYEKL. CDR3 nucleotides: TGCGCCAGCAGCCTCCACCGGGATACTAGCTACAATGAGCAGTTCTTC. Amino acid sequence: CASSLHRDTSYNEQFF.

V is TRBV2 and J is TRBJ1-1; unclear D gene. Deletions cut 4 bases from V and 4 bases from J, with 19 bases between. The CDR3 has 16 residues. Germline values: CDR1 SNHLY, CDR2 FYNNEI. In nucleotides, the CDR3 is TGTGCCAGCAGTGGGATGGTGACCTTGAGGCGCACTGAAGCTTTCTTT. This gives the protein CASSGMVTLRRTEAFF. Filled out from reference TRBV2 and TRBJ1-1, the complete variable domain reads EPEVTQTPSHQVTQMGQEVILRCVPISNHLYFYWYRQILGQKVEFLVSFYNNEISEKSEIFDDQFSVERPDGSNFTLKIRSTKLEDSAMYFCASSGMVTLRRTEAFFGQGTRLTVV.

The CDR3 spells CASSPSEETQYF. Written as DNA, the CDR3 is TGTGCCAGCAGCCCGTCGGAAGAGACCCAGTACTTC. The chain uses TRBV3-1 (or the pseudogene TRBV3-2) and TRBJ2-5; no clear D. CDR1 and CDR2 from the germline V gene are LGHDT and YNNKEL (reference sequence). V shed 4 bases and J shed 3 bases, with 6 bases lying between them. The CDR3 covers 12 residues.

The rearrangement joins TRBV15 to TRBJ2-1; 10 bases are a match to TRBD1. Germline CDR1 reads LNHNV; CDR2 reads YYDKDF (reference sequence). The CDR3 sequence is 18 residues long. V lost 3 bases, J lost 5 bases, and 13 bases stayed unmatched. The CDR3 DNA sequence: TGTGCCACCAGCAGTCCCTCGTCCGGGACAGGGGCAAACAATGAGCAGTTCTTC. Amino acids: CATSSPSSGTGANNEQFF.

This chain's CDR3 is CASSNSRRDETQYF. In nucleotides, the CDR3 is TGTGCCAGTAGTAATTCCCGGCGGGATGAGACCCAGTACTTC. The rearrangement links TRBV19 to TRBJ2-5; TRBD2 is a possible D gene (6 bases). V gave up 4 bases and J gave up 5 bases, with 14 bases separating them. The CDR3 has 14 residues. CDR1 is LNHDA, CDR2 SQIVND, per germline (reference sequence).

CDR3 sequence: CASSSDMHEAFF. The CDR3 DNA follows: TGTGCCAGCAGTTCGGACATGCATGAAGCTTTCTTT. The chain joins TRBV28 to TRBJ1-1; perhaps TRBD1 as D (5 bases). The CDR3 is 12 residues long. Trimming shortened V by 4 bases and J by 7 bases, and 10 bases separated the two germline ends. Germline V gene lookup returns CDR1 MDHEN and CDR2 SYDVKM.

J is TRBJ1-6 and V is TRBV19; D remains unclear. CDR1 and CDR2 from the germline V gene are LNHDA and SQIVND (reference sequence). Trimming shortened V by 4 bases and J by 6 bases, and 4 bases separated the two germline ends. The CDR3 is made up of 12 amino acids. The CDR3 region is CASSTLNSPLHF. The DNA of the CDR3 is TGTGCCAGTAGTACTCTTAATTCACCCCTCCACTTT.

Only a few counts were recorded for this clone. This chain joins TRBV13 and TRBJ2-1; D possibly corresponds to TRBD2 (7 bases). The V gene lost 8 bases and the J gene lost 3 bases, with 11 bases spanning the gap. Germline CDR1 reads PRHDT; CDR2 reads FYEKMQ (reference sequence). This CDR3 has 13 residues. This chain's CDR3 is CASLGGDYNEQFF. The CDR3 DNA follows: TGTGCCAGCCTAGGGGGGGACTACAATGAGCAGTTCTTC.

This clone came up once. The V gene is TRBV28, the J gene TRBJ1-2; no clear D gene. CDR3 length: 15 residues. The ends were cut back, 4 bases at V and 1 base at J, with 13 bases in the middle. The germline V gene encodes CDR1 MDHEN and CDR2 SYDVKM. The DNA for the CDR3 is TGTGCCAGCAGTTCCCCCCAGGCGTTTAACTATGGCTACACCTTC. This sequence encodes CASSSPQAFNYGYTF.

CDR3 residues: CASSEVGVMNTEAFF. CDR3 nucleotides: TGTGCCAGCAGTGAAGTCGGGGTCATGAACACTGAAGCTTTCTTT. V is TRBV2 and J is TRBJ1-1, with unresolved D. Trimming cost V 1 base and J 0 bases, with 9 bases left between them. The CDR3 is made up of 15 amino acids. In germline, CDR1 is SNHLY, CDR2 FYNNEI.

The genes are TRBV29-1 and TRBJ1-4; D is uncertain. CDR1 is SQVTM and CDR2 is ANQGSEA in the germline V gene. V lost 6 bases to trimming and J lost 7 bases, with 9 bases between them. The CDR3 is made up of 11 amino acids. In nucleotides, the CDR3 is TGCAGCGTCGCCGAAGCTGAAAAACTGTTTTTT. As protein: CSVAEAEKLFF. Full variable domain (outside the CDR3, taken from reference TRBV29-1 and TRBJ1-4): SAVISQKPSRDICQRGTSLTIQCQVDSQVTMMFWYRQQPGQSLTLIATANQGSEATYESGFVIDKFPISRPNLTFSTLTVSNMSPEDSSIYLCSVAEAEKLFFGSGTQLSVL.

The rearrangement joins TRBV4-3 to TRBJ2-2; 7 bases are a match to TRBD2. CDR3 length: 20 amino acids. CDR1 is LGHNA, CDR2 YSLEER, per germline. Trimming at V came to 0 bases and at J to 3 bases, leaving 16 bases not matched to a gene. As DNA, the CDR3 is TGCGCCAGCAGCCAAGATCGGACGGGGAGCGGGATGTTCCACACCGGGGAGCTGTTTTTT. Protein: CASSQDRTGSGMFHTGELFF.

The chain carries TRBV12-3 or TRBV12-4 and TRBJ2-7; a possible D gene is TRBD2 (5 bases). The CDR3 extends over 12 amino acids. V lost 6 bases to trimming and J lost 0 bases, with 6 bases between them. As DNA, the CDR3 is TGTGCCAGCAGACTAGACTCCTACGAGCAGTACTTC. The encoded protein is CASRLDSYEQYF.